One and the same sample provided the 4 T cell receptor beta chains below, sequenced in a study of CD8 T cells in ankylosing spondylitis. TCRdb reprocessed the 5' RACE reads via MiXCR and lists one record per CDR3 protein. This table holds 250,000 to 400,000 distinct CDR3 sequences, more than 9% found once. The sequenced sample consisted of blood, either unsorted or a sorted T cell fraction (not recorded which). Receptors originate from a female donor with ankylosing spondylitis or in good health (not recorded which).

This clonotype was detected a few times. Germline is not matched at one junction end, which may reflect a read error. The V gene is TRBV18, the J gene TRBJ1-1, with D unclear. CDR3 length: 15 residues. Per germline, CDR1 KGHSH and CDR2 LQKENI. CDR3 nucleotide sequence: TGTGCCAGCTCGCCACCCGTAGTCATGAACACTGAAGCTTTCTTT. Protein: CASSPPVVMNTEAFF.

This clonotype was counted at least ten times. This chain uses TRBV21-1 with TRBJ1-2; TRBD1 is taken as the D call from the table, unchecked against the DNA. TRBV21-1 is a pseudogene. The CDR3 contains 13 residues. The CDR3 region is CASSNKQVYGYTF. The CDR3 DNA sequence: TGTGCCAGCAGCAACAAACAGGTCTATGGCTACACCTTC.

At least ten counts were recorded for this clonotype. The J gene is TRBJ2-7, the V gene TRBV20-1; TRBD2 aligns across 8 bases. The length of the CDR3 is 15 residues. V lost 1 base, J lost 4 bases, and 9 bases stayed unmatched. Germline V gene lookup returns CDR1 DFQATT and CDR2 SNEGSKA (reference sequence). This CDR3 reads CSARVWLAGTYEQYF. DNA of the CDR3: TGCAGTGCTAGAGTGTGGCTAGCGGGTACATACGAGCAGTACTTC.

This clonotype showed up many times. The rearrangement uses TRBV20-1 and TRBJ2-5; 7 bases agree with TRBD2. The CDR3 loop spans 17 amino acids. Germline V CDR1 and CDR2: DFQATT, SNEGSKA (reference sequence). After removal of 0 bases from V and 4 bases from J, the junction contained 14 bases not matched to a gene. CDR3: CSARDPTRPGGIETQYF. For the CDR3, the DNA is TGCAGTGCTAGAGATCCCACCCGGCCGGGGGGAATAGAGACCCAGTACTTC.